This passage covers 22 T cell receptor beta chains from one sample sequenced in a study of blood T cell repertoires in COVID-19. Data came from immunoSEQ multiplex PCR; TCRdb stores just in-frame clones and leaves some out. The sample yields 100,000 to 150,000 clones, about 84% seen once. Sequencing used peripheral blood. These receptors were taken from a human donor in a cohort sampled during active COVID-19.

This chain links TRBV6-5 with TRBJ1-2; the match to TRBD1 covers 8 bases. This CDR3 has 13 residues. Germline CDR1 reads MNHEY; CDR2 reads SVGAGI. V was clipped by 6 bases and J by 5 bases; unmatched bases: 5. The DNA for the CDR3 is TGTGCCAGCAGGGACAGGGTTGGTTATGGCTACACCTTC. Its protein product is CASRDRVGYGYTF.

In DNA, the CDR3 is TGTGCCAGCAGGACTCTTACAAATTCACCCCTCCACTTT. Translated: CASRTLTNSPLHF. This chain links TRBV12-3 or TRBV12-4 with TRBJ1-6; no clear D gene. The V gene lost 6 bases and the J gene lost 7 bases, with 10 bases spanning the gap. The CDR3 spans 13 residues.

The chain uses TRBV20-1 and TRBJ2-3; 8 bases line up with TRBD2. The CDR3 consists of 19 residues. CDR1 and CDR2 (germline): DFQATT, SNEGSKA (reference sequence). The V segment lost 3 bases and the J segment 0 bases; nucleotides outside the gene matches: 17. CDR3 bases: TGCAGTGCTAGTCTGGTTGGGACTAGTCCTCTTCCTAGCACAGATACGCAGTATTTT. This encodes CSASLVGTSPLPSTDTQYF.

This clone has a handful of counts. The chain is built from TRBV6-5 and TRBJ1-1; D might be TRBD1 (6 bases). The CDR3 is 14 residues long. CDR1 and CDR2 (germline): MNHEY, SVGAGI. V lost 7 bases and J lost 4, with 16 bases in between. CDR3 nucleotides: TGTGCCAGCAACCTAGGGGGAGGGGGCACTGAAGCTTTCTTT. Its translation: CASNLGGGGTEAFF.

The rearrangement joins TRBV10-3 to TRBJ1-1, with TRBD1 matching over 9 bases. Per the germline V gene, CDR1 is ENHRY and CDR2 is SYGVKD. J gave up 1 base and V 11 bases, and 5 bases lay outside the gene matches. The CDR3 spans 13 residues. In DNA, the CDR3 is TGTGCCTTACAGGGGGCCCGGAACACTGAAGCTTTCTTT. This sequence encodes CALQGARNTEAFF.

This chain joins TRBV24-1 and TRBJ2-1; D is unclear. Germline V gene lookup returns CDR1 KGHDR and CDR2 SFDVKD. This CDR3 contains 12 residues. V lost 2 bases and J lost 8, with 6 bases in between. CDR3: CATSDYSHEQFF. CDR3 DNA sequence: TGTGCCACCAGTGATTATAGCCATGAGCAGTTCTTC.

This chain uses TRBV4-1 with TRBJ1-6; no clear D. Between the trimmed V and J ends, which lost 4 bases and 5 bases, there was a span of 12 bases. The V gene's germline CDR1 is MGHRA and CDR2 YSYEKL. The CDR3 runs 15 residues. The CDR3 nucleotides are TGCGCCAGCAGCCCAAGCGACCAGAATAATTCACCCCTCCACTTT. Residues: CASSPSDQNNSPLHF.

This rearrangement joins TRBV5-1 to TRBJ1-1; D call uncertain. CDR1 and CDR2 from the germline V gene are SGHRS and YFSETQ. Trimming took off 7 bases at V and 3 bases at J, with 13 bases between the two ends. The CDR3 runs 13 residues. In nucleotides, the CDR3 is TGCGCCAGCTCGGCGGTCGTGGACACTGAAGCTTTCTTT. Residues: CASSAVVDTEAFF.

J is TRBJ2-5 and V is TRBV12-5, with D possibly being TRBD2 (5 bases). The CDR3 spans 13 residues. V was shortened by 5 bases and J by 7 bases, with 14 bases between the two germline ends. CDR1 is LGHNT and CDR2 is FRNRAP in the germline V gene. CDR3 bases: TGTGCTAGTGGTGAACCGGGAAGGTTGACCCAGTACTTC. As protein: CASGEPGRLTQYF.

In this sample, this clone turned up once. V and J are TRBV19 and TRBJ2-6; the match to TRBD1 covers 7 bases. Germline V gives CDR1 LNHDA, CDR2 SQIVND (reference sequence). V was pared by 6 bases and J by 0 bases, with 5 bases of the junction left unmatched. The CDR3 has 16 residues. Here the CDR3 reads CASRTGQHSGANVLTF. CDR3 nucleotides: TGTGCCAGTAGGACGGGACAGCACTCTGGGGCCAACGTCCTGACTTTC.

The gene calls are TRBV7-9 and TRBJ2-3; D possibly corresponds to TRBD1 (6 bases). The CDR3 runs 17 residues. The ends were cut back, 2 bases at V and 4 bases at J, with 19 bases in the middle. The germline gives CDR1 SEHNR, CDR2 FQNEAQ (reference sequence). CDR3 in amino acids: CASSLLRGIFAADTQYF. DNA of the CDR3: TGTGCCAGCAGCTTACTGAGGGGGATCTTCGCTGCAGATACGCAGTATTTT.

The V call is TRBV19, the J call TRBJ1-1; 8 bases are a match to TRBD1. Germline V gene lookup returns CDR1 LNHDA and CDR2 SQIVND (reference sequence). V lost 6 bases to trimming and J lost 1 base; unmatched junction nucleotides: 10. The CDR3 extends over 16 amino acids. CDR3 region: CASRSLDRGGNTEAFF. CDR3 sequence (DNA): TGTGCCAGTAGATCCCTTGACAGGGGTGGGAACACTGAAGCTTTCTTT. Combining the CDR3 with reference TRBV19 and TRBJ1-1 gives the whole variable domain DGGITQSPKYLFRKEGQNVTLSCEQNLNHDAMYWYRQDPGQGLRLIYYSQIVNDFQKGDIAEGYSVSREKKESFPLTVTSAQKNPTAFYLCASRSLDRGGNTEAFFGQGTRLTVV.

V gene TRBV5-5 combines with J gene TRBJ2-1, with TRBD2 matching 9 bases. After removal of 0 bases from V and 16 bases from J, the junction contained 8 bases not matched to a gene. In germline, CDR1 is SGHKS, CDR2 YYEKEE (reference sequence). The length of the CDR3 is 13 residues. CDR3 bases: TGTGCCAGCAGCTTGGAGGGACTAGCCCTGTTATTCTTC. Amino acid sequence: CASSLEGLALLFF.

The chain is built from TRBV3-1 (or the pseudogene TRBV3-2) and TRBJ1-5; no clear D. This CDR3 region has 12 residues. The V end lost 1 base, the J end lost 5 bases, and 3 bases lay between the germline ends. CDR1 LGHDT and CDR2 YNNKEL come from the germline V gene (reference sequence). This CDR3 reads CASSQGDQPQHF. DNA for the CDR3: TGTGCCAGCAGCCAAGGCGATCAGCCCCAGCATTTT.

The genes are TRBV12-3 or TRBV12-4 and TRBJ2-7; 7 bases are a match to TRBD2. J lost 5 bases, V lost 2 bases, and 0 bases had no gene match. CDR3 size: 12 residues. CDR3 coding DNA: TGTGCCAGCAGTTTACGGGGGGACGAGCAGTACTTC. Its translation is CASSLRGDEQYF.

CDR3 bases: TGCAGCGCTAGACAGGGTTCGTCAACTAATGAAAAACTGTTTTTT. Protein: CSARQGSSTNEKLFF. The chain is built from TRBV29-1 and TRBJ1-4, with 7 bases that match TRBD1. The CDR3 totals 15 residues. Trimming took 7 bases from V and 0 from J; bases not matched to a gene: 8. The germline CDR1 and CDR2 sequences are SQVTM and ANQGSEA.

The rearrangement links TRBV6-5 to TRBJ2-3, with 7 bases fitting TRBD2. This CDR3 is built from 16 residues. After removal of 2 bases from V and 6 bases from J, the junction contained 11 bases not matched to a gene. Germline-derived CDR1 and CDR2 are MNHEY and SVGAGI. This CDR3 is CASSYRTAGDRDTQYF. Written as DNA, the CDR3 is TGTGCCAGCAGTTACAGAACTGCGGGAGATCGGGATACGCAGTATTTT.

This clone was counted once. The chain's CDR3 is CATATWDTEAFF. The CDR3 region has the DNA TGTGCCACCGCGACTTGGGACACTGAAGCTTTCTTT. The V and J genes are TRBV6-6 and TRBJ1-1; D is ambiguous. CDR1 is MNHNY and CDR2 is SVGAGI in the germline V gene (reference sequence). Deletions cut 10 bases from V and 3 bases from J, with 12 bases between. The CDR3 is 12 amino acids.

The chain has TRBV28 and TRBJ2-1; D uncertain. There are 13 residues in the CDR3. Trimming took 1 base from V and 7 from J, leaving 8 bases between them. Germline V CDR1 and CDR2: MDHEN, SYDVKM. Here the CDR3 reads CASSLFGSNEQFF. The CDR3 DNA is TGTGCCAGCAGTTTATTCGGGTCTAATGAGCAGTTCTTC.

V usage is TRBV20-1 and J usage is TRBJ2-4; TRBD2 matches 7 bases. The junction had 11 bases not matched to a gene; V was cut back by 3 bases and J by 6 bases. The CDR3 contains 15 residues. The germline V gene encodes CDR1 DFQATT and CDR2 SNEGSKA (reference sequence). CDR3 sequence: CSASTGGGLGNIQYF. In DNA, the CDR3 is TGCAGTGCTAGTACTGGGGGAGGGCTAGGAAACATTCAGTACTTC.

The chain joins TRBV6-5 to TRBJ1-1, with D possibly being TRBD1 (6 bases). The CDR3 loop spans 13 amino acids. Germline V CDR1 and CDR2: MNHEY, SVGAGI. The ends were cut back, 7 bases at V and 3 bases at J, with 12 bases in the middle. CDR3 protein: CASKETGYTEAFF. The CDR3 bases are TGTGCCAGCAAAGAGACAGGATACACTGAAGCTTTCTTT.

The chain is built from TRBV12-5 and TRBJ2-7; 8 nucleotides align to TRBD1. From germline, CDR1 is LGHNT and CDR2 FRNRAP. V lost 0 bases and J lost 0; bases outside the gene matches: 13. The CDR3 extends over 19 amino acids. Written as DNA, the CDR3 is TGTGCTAGTGGTTTGGTCCCTGGGACAGGCTTCCTCTCCTCCTACGAGCAGTACTTC. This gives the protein CASGLVPGTGFLSSYEQYF.